This T cell receptor (beta chain) was retrieved from a study of control samples from healthy donors and cancer patients (dated by TCRdb to about 2020). V sheds 5 bases and J sheds 3 bases, leaving 16 bases between their ends. The CDR3 contains 16 residues, cysteine and phenylalanine counted. Of the read, only the CDR3 DNA is kept; its 48 bases are in frame from base 1. CDR1 SSHAT and CDR2 FNYEAQ are derived from the germline V gene (reference sequence). In regard to this clone: Its specific antigen is unknown. The input lacks base qualities; no much larger clone sits a single base away.

Library preparation was by the immunoSEQ multiplex PCR assay. TCRdb obtained this table from immuneACCESS and retained in-frame rearrangements with V and J assigned. These tables miss some clones; where compared with another copy, unresolved V genes account for less than half of the shortfall, and the remainder is unexplained. Counted in this sample were more than 95,000 clones; approximately 93% of them appeared once. The ten most abundant clones make up roughly 8% of the sample. The rearrangement combines TRBV7-7 with TRBJ2-2; a tentative D match to TRBD2 spans 5 bases. The receptor's source is a man aged 18 to 30 in good health. The material sequenced was blood. The CDR3 region reads CASSVRPGGDTGELFF. The bases read TGTGCCAGCAGCGTAAGACCAGGAGGCGACACCGGGGAGCTGTTTTTT. Outside the CDR3, residues come from the reference TRBV7-7 and TRBJ2-2 proteins, so the full variable domain is: GAGVSQSPRYKVTKRGQDVTLRCDPISSHATLYWYQQALGQGPEFLTYFNYEAQPDKSGLPSDRFSAERPEGSISTLTIQRTEQRDSAMYRCASSVRPGGDTGELFFGEGSRLTVL.